This T cell receptor (beta chain) was observed in a study of T cell responses to AZD1222 COVID-19 vaccine. Data came from immunoSEQ multiplex PCR; TCRdb stores just in-frame clones and leaves some out. The profile shows 95,000 to 100,000 clones, about nine tenths of them singletons. CDR1 is MDHEN, CDR2 SYDVKM, per germline. There are 15 residues in the CDR3. Trimming took off 7 bases at V and 7 bases at J, with 19 bases between the two ends. This specimen consisted of peripheral blood, obtained on day 0 of AZD1222 vaccination. This chain uses TRBV28 with TRBJ1-4; tentatively, D is TRBD1 (5 bases). The receptor comes from an adult in good health. Written as DNA, the CDR3 is TGTGCCAGCACCCTTGGTGTGGGGCAGGGTGAAAAACTGTTTTTT. Its translation: CASTLGVGQGEKLFF. The variable domain in full, completed from reference TRBV28 and TRBJ1-4, reads DVKVTQSSRYLVKRTGEKVFLECVQDMDHENMFWYRQDPGLGLRLIYFSYDVKMKEKGDIPEGYSVSREKKERFSLILESASTNQTSMYLCASTLGVGQGEKLFFGSGTQLSVL.